This TCR beta chain was found in a study of blood T cell repertoires in COVID-19. Across the whole study: T cells, B-cell-depleted T cells, or PBMCs supplied cDNA or gDNA.

Sequenced by immunoSEQ multiplex PCR; TCRdb stores in-frame clones only, minus some. The sample lists under 150,000 clones, approximately 90% occurring once. This TCR was sampled from a human donor with active COVID-19. The donor label of this sample is uncertain. The sequencing sample was made of peripheral blood.

CDR3 DNA: TGCAGTGCTAGCCACATGGCAGCTTTCTTT. Its translation is CSASHMAAFF. This rearrangement joins TRBV20-1 to TRBJ1-1; D is unresolved. CDR1 is DFQATT, CDR2 SNEGSKA, per germline (reference sequence). The CDR3 is made up of 10 amino acids. Trimming took 3 bases from V and 10 from J, leaving 9 bases between them.